These 10 T cell receptor beta chains came from one sample sequenced in a study of Ad26.COV2.S vaccination and SARS-CoV-2 variants (dated by TCRdb to about 2021). Library preparation was by the immunoSEQ multiplex PCR assay. Imported from immuneACCESS, the table was reduced by TCRdb to in-frame sequences with V and J called. These copies leave out some clones; in studies compared against another copy, an unresolved V gene accounts for under half, and the cause of the remainder is not known. Within this sample are 350,000 to 450,000 clones, with approximately 92% of them counted one time only. Of the sample, under 2% is held by the ten largest clones. In the paper's terms, the treatment or condition label means: around 19 received Ad26.COV2.S at low or high dose, single or two shots; about 5 received placebo; per-sample allocation not given. Repertoires of vaccine and placebo recipients were sequenced from samples taken on day 63 after the first injection.

Sequencing used peripheral blood, obtained in a trial of Ad26.COV2.S vaccine versus placebo. These receptors were obtained from a person aged 18-60 years who received the Ad26.COV2.S COVID-19 vaccine or a placebo.

V gene TRBV11-2 combines with J gene TRBJ2-1, with D maybe TRBD2 (7 bases). V was pared by 1 base and J by 8 bases, with 18 bases between. Germline assignment: CDR1 SGHAT and CDR2 FQNNGV. There are 16 residues in the CDR3. The chain's CDR3 is CASSLVLGGAAHEQFF. CDR3 nucleotides: TGTGCCAGCAGCTTAGTATTAGGGGGGGCCGCACATGAGCAGTTCTTC.

With regard to this clone: Compared with germline, one end of the junction differs, possibly owing to a read error. The V call is TRBV12-3 or TRBV12-4, the J call TRBJ1-1; 7 bases agree with TRBD1. The CDR3 runs to 13 residues. The CDR3 nucleotides read TGTGCCAGCAGAAGGGGGCTGAACGCTGAAGCTTTCTTT. This gives the protein CASRRGLNAEAFF.

This clone has only one observation. The rearrangement joins TRBV7-2 to TRBJ2-2; D remains ambiguous. Trimming removed 5 bases from V and 3 bases from J, with 16 bases in between. CDR1 and CDR2 (germline): SGHTA, FQGNSA. This CDR3 spans 16 amino acids. This CDR3 reads CASSPRRSWDTGELFF. CDR3 DNA sequence: TGTGCCAGCAGCCCCCGCCGTTCTTGGGACACCGGGGAGCTGTTTTTT.

This chain uses TRBV19 with TRBJ1-2; no clear D gene. Germline V gene data show CDR1 as LNHDA and CDR2 as SQIVND (reference sequence). V was pared by 7 bases and J by 2 bases, with 17 bases between. The CDR3 has 15 amino acids. The CDR3 loop reads CASTPFGIENYGYTF. Here the CDR3 DNA reads TGTGCCAGTACCCCGTTCGGGATCGAAAACTATGGCTACACCTTC.

The chain recombines TRBV20-1 with TRBJ2-7; possibly TRBD1 or TRBD2 for D (6 bases each). Germline CDR1 reads DFQATT; CDR2 reads SNEGSKA (reference sequence). The V and J ends lost 3 bases and 10 bases respectively, with 19 bases between them. CDR3 length: 13 residues. Here the CDR3 DNA reads TGCAGTGCTAGTCGGAGGGACAAAATGTCTCAGTACTTC. Protein: CSASRRDKMSQYF.

V and J are TRBV27 and TRBJ1-2, with D tentatively TRBD1 (6 bases). The CDR3 loop spans 15 amino acids. V was cut by 0 bases and J by 4 bases, with 12 bases left in between. Germline loops: CDR1 MNHEY, CDR2 SMNVEV (reference sequence). The CDR3 coding sequence is TGTGCCAGCAGTTTATCGAGGACAGACCTCTATGGCTACACCTTC. This gives the protein CASSLSRTDLYGYTF.

The CDR3 region is CASSFSRDNSPLHF. The CDR3 nucleotides are TGTGCCAGCAGCTTTTCACGGGATAATTCACCCCTCCACTTT. This rearrangement joins TRBV7-9 to TRBJ1-6; D is ambiguous. Germline-derived CDR1 and CDR2 are SEHNR and FQNEAQ (reference sequence). V lost 3 bases and J lost 5, with 8 bases in between. This CDR3 is 14 amino acids long.

This sequence joins TRBV30 and TRBJ1-2; D is undetermined. Trimming shortened V by 4 bases and J by 8 bases, and 11 bases separated the two germline ends. The CDR3 totals 11 residues. Germline CDR1 and CDR2: GTSNPN and SVGIG (reference sequence). This CDR3 is CAWTYVGGYTF. CDR3 nucleotides: TGTGCCTGGACCTATGTGGGGGGCTACACCTTC.

As for this clone: The sample contains more than one DNA sequence encoding this CDR3. The chain uses TRBV27 and TRBJ2-7; 11 nucleotides line up with TRBD1. The junction had 2 bases not matched to a gene; V was cut back by 3 bases and J by 4 bases. The germline CDR1 and CDR2 sequences are MNHEY and SMNVEV (reference sequence). The CDR3 length is 14 residues. CDR3 in DNA: TGTGCCAGCAGTTTCGGGACAGGGGGATACGAGCAGTACTTC. This sequence encodes CASSFGTGGYEQYF.

The chain uses TRBV27 and TRBJ2-7, with TRBD1 identical over 10 bases. The germline V gene has CDR1 MNHEY and CDR2 SMNVEV (reference sequence). CDR3 length equals 14 residues. Trimming at V came to 4 bases and at J to 1 base, leaving 1 base not matched to a gene. The CDR3 region is CASSWDRGSYEQYF. The CDR3 DNA sequence: TGTGCCAGCAGTTGGGACAGGGGTTCCTACGAGCAGTACTTC.